This T cell receptor (beta chain) was sequenced for a study of cytomegalovirus exposure and HLA in healthy donors (TCRdb year 2017). For the wider study: According to a later analysis, the 120 validation repertoires were produced on the same platform as the 666 repertoires of the first cohort. The study aimed to test whether signatures of past pathogen exposure could be identified by cataloging public T cell receptors. Along with the roughly 710-subject first cohort, a separate validation cohort of over a hundred different subjects was used. The study combined high-throughput TCR immunosequencing, statistical association of individual TCRs with disease status, and machine learning to predict cytomegalovirus infection status.

To note about this clone: Its antigen is currently not known. Base qualities are not provided; no much larger clone lies one nucleotide away.

Donors formed part of the validation cohort, which comprised approximately 130 subjects and was distinct from the first cohort of under 850 subjects. Library method: the immunoSEQ multiplex PCR assay. Per the source publication's procedure: A statistical classification framework was built to diagnose cytomegalovirus status from the catalog of TCR beta chain sequences. Drawn from immuneACCESS, this table holds only the in-frame rearrangements with V and J called that TCRdb kept. Clones are partly lost; checked studies trace under half to an unresolved V gene and leave the rest unexplained. V, J and clone size derive from that table, while D and trimming were established from the DNA sequence. A total of some 260,000 clones appear in this sample, about 90% of them only once. The top ten constitute around 3.3% of the sample. V is clipped by 3 bases and J by 5 bases, and the sequence between their germline boundaries is 10 bases long. The CDR3 contains 13 residues, cysteine and phenylalanine counted. Here the CDR3 DNA is all that survives: 39 bases in frame from base 1. The germline V gene yields MDHEN for CDR1 and SYDVKM for CDR2.

On the study overall, not on this receptor specifically: In vitro tests confirmed that three of the cytomegalovirus-associated TCR beta chains recognize cytomegalovirus antigens. Most TCR sequences were observed very rarely across donors, whereas some public TCRs were present in many individuals. In a later analysis, TCRs clustered in the first cohort were found to also tend to co-occur in the 120 or so validation repertoires, with about 93% of cluster scores above 0. The study listed 150 to 200 TCR beta chains as associated with cytomegalovirus. The validation cohort had no HLA typing available for a later analysis, so co-occurrence within that cohort was assessed over all 120 repertoires. The classifier was reported to diagnose cytomegalovirus status with high specificity and sensitivity in both the original and validation cohorts. According to the authors, the approach could potentially be generalized to other disease states and immunological phenotypes.

This TCR was recovered from a woman aged 25-40 years in good health and CMV-seronegative. Specimen: PBMCs. The sequence is built from TRBV28 and TRBJ1-2, with a tentative D gene TRBD1 over 6 matching bases. CDR3 region: CASSFGQGYGYTF. The bases are TGTGCCAGCAGTTTCGGGCAGGGGTATGGCTACACCTTC.